The 5 T cell receptor beta chains given below trace back to one sample, sequenced in a study of CD8 T cells in Susac syndrome (dated by TCRdb to the late 2010s). The library was generated by the immunoSEQ multiplex PCR assay. RNA was extracted with the RNeasy kit and about 0.5 to 1 ug was reverse transcribed using random hexamers. The public reads were reanalyzed by TCRdb: fastp trimming at Q25, MiXCR alignment, in-frame beta chains only. Every distinct CDR3 protein forms one entry, paired with its most common genes and DNA. For this sample the table gives 250,000 to 300,000 distinct CDR3 sequences, of which roughly 85% were detected only once. Jointly, the top ten make up approximately 0.11% of the sample. Sequenced: CD8+ T cells from PBMCs. The receptors derive from a human donor with multiple sclerosis.

The rearrangement uses TRBV2 and TRBJ2-3; D gene ambiguous. Trimming left V 4 bases short and J 1 base short, with 9 bases between. Germline V CDR1 and CDR2: SNHLY, FYNNEI. CDR3 length: 14 amino acids. The CDR3 bases are TGTGCCAGCAGTGTTGCCTGGGGCACAGATACGCAGTATTTT. Protein: CASSVAWGTDTQYF.

The gene calls are TRBV28 and TRBJ1-6; possibly TRBD1 for D (5 bases). The CDR3 consists of 17 residues. Trimming left V 6 bases short and J 2 bases short, with 17 bases between. Germline V gene sequence: CDR1 MDHEN, CDR2 SYDVKM. CDR3 sequence: CASRPRDGVTYNSPLHF. For the CDR3, the DNA is TGTGCCAGCAGACCGAGGGACGGAGTAACCTATAATTCACCCCTCCACTTT.

V usage is TRBV7-2 and J usage is TRBJ2-7; D may match TRBD1 or TRBD2 (5 bases each). Trimming removed 5 bases from V and 5 bases from J, with 16 bases in between. CDR1 is SGHTA, CDR2 FQGNSA, per germline. The CDR3 runs to 14 residues. The DNA for the CDR3 is TGTGCCAGCAGCGCATCCGGGACCGTAAACGAGCAGTACTTC. Its translation: CASSASGTVNEQYF. The whole variable domain, filled in from reference TRBV7-2 and TRBJ2-7, reads GAGVSQSPSNKVTEKGKDVELRCDPISGHTALYWYRQSLGQGLEFLIYFQGNSAPDKSGLPSDRFSAERTGGSVSTLTIQRTQQEDSAVYLCASSASGTVNEQYFGPGTRLTVT.

The V call is TRBV7-9, the J call TRBJ2-3, with D unclear. The germline V gene encodes CDR1 SEHNR and CDR2 FQNEAQ (reference sequence). This CDR3 contains 17 residues. V dropped 4 bases and J dropped 2 bases, with 19 bases sitting between them. The chain's CDR3 is CASSSPEAPFFTDTQYF. CDR3 bases: TGTGCCAGCAGCTCTCCTGAGGCCCCCTTTTTCACAGATACGCAGTATTTT. Full variable domain (rest looked up from reference TRBV7-9 and TRBJ2-3): DTGVSQNPRHKITKRGQNVTFRCDPISEHNRLYWYRQTLGQGPEFLTYFQNEAQLEKSRLLSDRFSAERPKGSFSTLEIQRTEQGDSAMYLCASSSPEAPFFTDTQYFGPGTRLTVL.

The chain employs TRBV28 and TRBJ2-2, with D possibly being TRBD1 or TRBD2 (5 bases each). Germline values: CDR1 MDHEN, CDR2 SYDVKM. The CDR3 covers 12 residues. Trimming took 7 bases from V and 5 from J, leaving 8 bases between them. CDR3 DNA: TGTGCCAGCATGGGGGTAACCGGGGAGCTGTTTTTT. As protein: CASMGVTGELFF.